This T cell receptor beta chain appears in the sequencing data of a study of graft-versus-host responses after intestinal transplantation. Study-level information: Transplant types were multivisceral, liver-intestinal, or isolated intestinal. Recipients were all induced with anti-thymocyte globulin, then given tacrolimus and steroids for around three years.

TCRdb's table, derived via immunoSEQ multiplex PCR, lists solely in-frame clones and lacks some. The data hold about 100,000 clones, with about 90% observed a single time. Study outcomes and limitations: Recipient marrow harbored GvH clones, some of which surfaced first in ileum or blood.

Comments on this clone: The antigen is undetermined.

The receptor comes from a human donor who received an intestinal transplant. The input for sequencing was unstimulated CD4+ T cells sorted from spleen or lymph node cells, taken before intestinal transplant.

For the CDR3, the DNA is TGTGCCAGCAGTTCCCGACAGGGGGCGCGTGAGCAGTACTTC. It is translated as CASSSRQGAREQYF. V usage is TRBV6-5 and J usage is TRBJ2-7; 10 nucleotides align to TRBD1. The trim removed 4 bases at V and 7 bases at J, leaving 7 bases unmatched. This CDR3 spans 14 amino acids. The germline CDR1 and CDR2 sequences are MNHEY and SVGAGI.